The T cell receptor (beta chain) described here comes from a study of human T cells and chemical hapten exposure. Study information: There were weekly diphenylcyclopropenone doses to the scalp for patients throughout the approximately 25-week study. Alopecia areata, totalis or universalis affected patients who were mostly female.

Time point given: patch test 1, 2 weeks after DPC sensitization. Treatment in this sample: therapeutic diphenylcyclopropenone sensitization with weekly scalp DPC. TCRdb reanalysed the RACE reads using MiXCR and keeps one entry per CDR3 protein. The data contain under 85,000 distinct CDR3 sequences, approximately 10% of them singletons. CDR3 length equals 13 residues. Germline CDR1 and CDR2: SGHTA and FQGNSA. The V end was cut by 5 bases, the J end by 9 bases, with 14 bases between. The clonotype originates from a woman aged 45-60 years with alopecia areata. Some clones in this sample may be carry-over from other donors' samples. The rearrangement uses TRBV7-2 and TRBJ2-1; D uncertain. Here the sequenced sample was whole blood, taken in connection with sensitization to the hapten diphenylcyclopropenone (DPC). The CDR3 loop reads CASSKLGSSEQFF. For the CDR3, the DNA is TGTGCCAGCAGCAAGCTAGGTTCGTCTGAGCAGTTCTTC.